The entry below gives a single TCR beta chain sequence along with its context. Germline V CDR1 and CDR2: LNHDA, SQIVND (reference sequence). Trimming removed 2 bases at V and 4 bases at J, with 8 bases between. CDR3 length: 13 residues. Method: immunoSEQ multiplex PCR; TCRdb's copy keeps in-frame clones and lacks some. This sample has roughly 43,000 clones, with about 85% found just once. This record belongs to a study of blood T cell repertoires in COVID-19. Study details: Whether acute or convalescent, the COVID-19 samples came from the United States, Italy and Spain. In each case, the material was cDNA or gDNA derived from T cells, B-cell-depleted T cells, or PBMCs.

This TCR derives from a human donor in a cohort sampled during active COVID-19. Sequenced sample: peripheral blood. V gene TRBV19 combines with J gene TRBJ1-2; maybe TRBD1 (6 bases). In DNA form, the CDR3 reads TGTGCCAGTAGTATACAGGGGACCTATGGCTACACCTTC. Translation: CASSIQGTYGYTF.